This T cell receptor (beta chain) was recovered during a study of shared clonotypes between healthy human individuals. General study points: Estimated richness values were generally larger in naive subsets than in memory subsets. Generation probabilities were higher for clonotypes shared across all four sorted-subset donors than for unshared ones.

CDR1 is SGHRS, CDR2 YFSETQ, per germline. CDR3 length: 14 amino acids. Trimming took off 3 bases at V and 3 bases at J, with 13 bases between the two ends. To note about this clone: Its antigen is unknown.

Libraries were prepared by immunoSEQ multiplex PCR; TCRdb keeps only in-frame clonotypes and omits some of them. The top ten clones hold approximately 0.39% of a sample with 2 million to 2.5 million clones, roughly 90% of them seen once. The clonotype comes from a man younger than 35 in good health. Some clones in this sample may be carry-over from other donors' samples. Sequenced material: naive CD4+ T cells from PBMCs. Subset denoted: CD45RA+ positively selected. The chain uses TRBV5-1 and TRBJ2-7; no reliable D call. In nucleotides, the CDR3 is TGCGCCAGCAGCTGGCTCGGACCAAACTACGAGCAGTACTTC. It translates to CASSWLGPNYEQYF.